One TCR beta chain is described in this entry. No antigen is known for it. This CDR3 has 13 residues. Trimming shortened V by 5 bases and J by 1 base, and 9 bases separated the two germline ends. Germline CDR1 SGHDT, CDR2 YYEEEE. The entry originates in a study of shared clonotypes between healthy human individuals. Whole-study results and caveats: Several donors held approximately 4.6% of naive CD4 clonotypes in common.

Each sample came from a Caucasian adult donor living in Nashville, Tennessee. For sorted subsets, about 190 ng DNA per replicate equaled tens of thousands of T cell genomes. Sequencing used immunoSEQ multiplex PCR; TCRdb keeps in-frame clones, though not all of them. The sample holds roughly 1,500,000 clones; less than 99% are singletons and the top ten take over 0.3%. The J gene is TRBJ2-5, the V gene TRBV5-6; D call uncertain. The sequenced material came from naive CD4+ T cells sorted from blood. Subset here: CD45RA+ positively selected. This TCR was sampled from a man aged 25 to 45 in good health. CDR3 bases: TGTGCCAGCAGTTCAGACCTCCAAGAGACCCAGTACTTC. It specifies CASSSDLQETQYF.